Listed below are T cell receptor beta chains from one sample, sequenced in a study of Graves' ophthalmopathy and Graves' hyperthyroidism. TCRdb recomputed calls from the multiplex PCR reads with MiXCR, one row per CDR3 protein. The top ten clones hold approximately 10% of a sample with about 1.1 million distinct CDR3 sequences, less than 45% of them seen once. The specimen sequenced was peripheral blood or thyroid tissue (not recorded which). Every receptor here comes from an adult man with Graves' hyperthyroidism. The CDR3 runs from the conserved cysteine through the conserved F or W. Each record gives: J gene, D gene, clone size, V gene, CDR3 DNA, CDR3 protein. A D gene is named only where the DNA matches it firmly. Some rows mark clone size as missing; the rest say once, few, many or name a class of expanded clone.

TRBJ2-7 . . TRBV20-1 TGCAGTGCTTCGGGGCGGGACTCGAGGGAAAGGTACGAGCAGTACTTC CSASGRDSRERYEQYF
TRBJ1-2 . . TRBV7-9 TGTGTCAGCAGCTCGGTTGGCTACACCTTC CVSSSVGYTF
TRBJ2-6 . . TRBV29-1 TGCAGCGCCTACGAACCCTGGGGCTCTGGGGCCAACGTCCTGACTTTC CSAYEPWGSGANVLTF
TRBJ2-2 . . TRBV9 TGTGCCAGCAGTAACCTCGGGGAGCTGTTTTTT CASSNLGELFF
TRBJ2-7 . many TRBV25-1 TGTGCCACTCGAGGGTATTACTCCTACGAGCAGTACTTC CATRGYYSYEQYF
TRBJ1-4 . many TRBV29-1 TGCAGCGTTGCCGGCACCATTAATGAAAAACTGTTTTTT CSVAGTINEKLFF
TRBJ2-5 . few TRBV4-1 TGCGCCAGCAGCTTCTTCCGGCAGGGTCGAGAGACCCAGTACTTC CASSFFRQGRETQYF
TRBJ1-2 . . TRBV14 TGTGCCAGCAGCCAAGGAGCGGCCCGGCTAGGGAGGCGAATTGGCTACACCTTC CASSQGAARLGRRIGYTF
TRBJ1-1 . . TRBV7-2 TGTGCCAGCAGCTTAGACAGGCAAAACACTGAAGCTTTCTTT CASSLDRQNTEAFF
TRBJ2-7 . few TRBV5-1 TGCGCCAGCAGCGACCCCGGGACTCTTTCTCGGGAGCAGTACTTC CASSDPGTLSREQYF
TRBJ2-7 TRBD1 . TRBV2 TGTGCCAGCAGCAGGGACAGCAGCTGGTCCTACGAGCAGTACTTC CASSRDSSWSYEQYF
TRBJ1-4 . . TRBV11-2 TGTGCCAGCAGCCCCCCCGGACAGCCAAAACTGTTTTTT CASSPPGQPKLFF
TRBJ2-5 TRBD2 . TRBV29-1 TGCAGCATCGGACTAGCGCTCCAAGAGACCCAGTACTTC CSIGLALQETQYF
TRBJ2-5 . once TRBV7-9 TGTGCCAGCAGTGAAAATGGGGCAGTCGGGGAGACCCAGTACTTC CASSENGAVGETQYF
TRBJ2-7 . many TRBV25-1 TGTGCCAGCAAAAGGAGGAGCACCAACTCCTACGAGCAGTACTTC CASKRRSTNSYEQYF
TRBJ1-1 . . TRBV7-9 TGTGCCAGCACGGTAACCGGGGACACTGAAGCTTTCTTT CASTVTGDTEAFF
TRBJ2-6 . once TRBV10-3 TGTGCCATCAGTGCCCGGAACCCCTCTGGGGCCAACGTCCTGACTTTC CAISARNPSGANVLTF
TRBJ2-2 . . TRBV12-3/TRBV12-4 TGTGCCAGCAATCAACAGGGACCCGGGGAGCTGTTTTTT CASNQQGPGELFF
TRBJ2-5 . many TRBV24-1 TGTGCCACCAGTATGGGATGGGAGACCCAGTACTTC CATSMGWETQYF
TRBJ2-3 . few TRBV7-9 TGTGCCAGCAGCTTAGATCTGGAAGATACGCAGTATTTT CASSLDLEDTQYF
TRBJ2-5 TRBD1 . TRBV12-3/TRBV12-4 TGTGCCAGCAGCGAAACAGGGGGAGAAGGAGAGACCCAGTACTTC CASSETGGEGETQYF
TRBJ1-5 . few TRBV20-1 TGCAGTGCCACCGGGGGGGATAGCAATCAGCCCCAGCATTTT CSATGGDSNQPQHF
TRBJ2-7 . . TRBV2 TGTGCCAGCAACAGGGTTATCTACGAGCAGTACTTC CASNRVIYEQYF
TRBJ1-5 . many TRBV6-5 TGTGCCAGCAGTTACGGGGGAAGCAGGCAGGGCCAGCCCCAGCATTTT CASSYGGSRQGQPQHF
TRBJ1-2 . . TRBV29-1 TGCAGCGTTGAGAGGTGGGGTGGCTACACCTTC CSVERWGGYTF
TRBJ1-2 . . TRBV10-2 TGCGCCAGCAGTGAGCCTCGGGGCTACACCTTC CASSEPRGYTF
TRBJ1-2 . . TRBV7-8 TGTGCCAGCAGCTTAAGTTTGGGCATACACTATGGCTACACCTTC CASSLSLGIHYGYTF
TRBJ2-5 . many TRBV7-9 TGTGCCAGCAGCCCCCCTACAGAGACCCAGTACTTC CASSPPTETQYF
TRBJ2-5 TRBD2 . TRBV6-1 TGTGCCAGCAGGTTTTCGAAAGCGGGAGGGCCGAGCCAAGAGACCCAGTACTTC CASRFSKAGGPSQETQYF
TRBJ2-7 . many TRBV20-1 TGCAGTGCTACCACAACCTGGGCCTACGAGCAGTACTTC CSATTTWAYEQYF
TRBJ2-7 TRBD1 many TRBV24-1 TGTGCCACCAGTGACCGCCGAACAGGGGCCTCCTACGAGCAGTACTTC CATSDRRTGASYEQYF
TRBJ1-1 . . TRBV7-9 TGTGCCAGCAGGGAAAGGCCCGGGGGCTTCGGAGAAGCTTTCTTT CASRERPGGFGEAFF
TRBJ2-5 TRBD1 . TRBV19 TGTGCCAGTAGTATCACAGGGGTGGGAGAGACCCAGTACTTC CASSITGVGETQYF
TRBJ2-7 TRBD2 few TRBV27 TGTGCCACAAGCGGGAGACTTTCATTATCACCCTACGAGCAGTACTTC CATSGRLSLSPYEQYF
TRBJ1-2 TRBD1 . TRBV12-3/TRBV12-4 TGTGCCAGCCAGTTCGGGACAGGGGCTTATGGCTACACCTTC CASQFGTGAYGYTF
TRBJ1-5 . . TRBV12-3/TRBV12-4 TGTGCCAGCAGTTTAGTCGGGACTAGCGGTCAAGAGACCCAGCATTTT CASSLVGTSGQETQHF
TRBJ2-7 TRBD1 . TRBV2 TGTGCCAGCCTTTGGACAGGGGGAGTCGAGCAGTACTTC CASLWTGGVEQYF
TRBJ1-5 TRBD1 . TRBV3-1 TGTGCCAGCAGCCCCAACGGACAGGGAATTCAGCCCCAGCATTTT CASSPNGQGIQPQHF
TRBJ1-6 . . TRBV6-6 TGTGCCAGTTGTAGCTCTGGGAGTCCCAATTCACCCCTCCACTTT CASCSSGSPNSPLHF
TRBJ2-7 TRBD2 . TRBV4-1 TGCGCCAGCAGCAGAGCGGGACGAACCTACGAGCAGTACTTC CASSRAGRTYEQYF
TRBJ2-2 . . TRBV12-3/TRBV12-4 TGTGCCAGCCAAATTGCAGCCGGGGAGCTGTTTTTT CASQIAAGELFF
TRBJ1-2 TRBD1 once TRBV20-1 TGCAGTGCGAGGCAGGGGGCGCAGGGCTACACCTTC CSARQGAQGYTF
TRBJ2-5 . many TRBV7-6 TGTGCCAGCAGCTCCCTGCCGGACGGAAAAAGCCAAGAGACCCAGTACTTC CASSSLPDGKSQETQYF
TRBJ2-7 . few TRBV28 TGTGCCAGCAGTTTATATAAAGGCCTGAGCGAGCAGTACTTC CASSLYKGLSEQYF
TRBJ2-7 . many TRBV5-6 TGTGCCAGCAGCTTGGAATCGGGACAACCCTACGAGCAGTACTTC CASSLESGQPYEQYF
TRBJ2-2 TRBD2 few TRBV7-8 TGTGCCAGCAGCTTGGCCTTGTCTAGCGGGAGGGACACCGGGGAGCTGTTTTTT CASSLALSSGRDTGELFF
TRBJ1-5 TRBD1 many TRBV5-8 TGTGCCAGCAGCTTGGAACAGGGGAGGTATCAGCCCCAGCATTTT CASSLEQGRYQPQHF
TRBJ1-1 TRBD1 few TRBV18 TGTGCCAGCTCACTTCCGACAGGGAGAGAAGGTGAAGCTTTCTTT CASSLPTGREGEAFF
TRBJ2-5 . . TRBV7-2 TGTGCCAGCAGCTCCTCCGGGGGCAGGGGACAAGAGACCCAGTACTTC CASSSSGGRGQETQYF
TRBJ2-5 TRBD1 . TRBV7-9 TGTGCCAGCAGCTACGACAGGGGGCAAGAGACCCAGTACTTC CASSYDRGQETQYF
TRBJ1-1 . few TRBV24-1 TGTGCCACCAGTGATCCGGGAAGTACTGAAGCTTTCTTT CATSDPGSTEAFF
TRBJ2-7 . many TRBV5-1 TGTGCCAGCAGCTTAGCGAGGGAGCAGTACTTC CASSLAREQYF
TRBJ1-3 . . TRBV5-1 TGCGCCAGCAGCTCGGGACATCGGACCACCTCTGGAAACACCATATATTTT CASSSGHRTTSGNTIYF
TRBJ2-7 TRBD2 few TRBV7-6 TGTGCCAGCAGCTTGTTCGACCGGGTAGCGGGGTCAAACGAGCAGTACTTC CASSLFDRVAGSNEQYF
TRBJ2-5 . . TRBV11-2 TGTGCCAGCAGCTCTCGGGCAGCTCAAGAGACCCAGTACTTC CASSSRAAQETQYF
TRBJ2-5 TRBD1 . TRBV7-9 TGTGCCAGCAGCAAGGACAGGGTTCCAGAGACCCAGTACTTC CASSKDRVPETQYF
TRBJ2-7 TRBD1 many TRBV5-1 TGCGCCAGCTCTCACAGGGGGTCTGACGAGCAGTACTTC CASSHRGSDEQYF
TRBJ1-6 . . TRBV27 TGTGCCAGCAGCCTTACCCCGGACAGTATCGTTAATTCACCCCTCCACTTT CASSLTPDSIVNSPLHF
TRBJ1-6 . . TRBV7-2 TGTGCCAGCAGCCCCGCGGTACGCTCCTATAATTCACCCCTCCACTTT CASSPAVRSYNSPLHF